This T cell receptor beta chain was found in a study of cytomegalovirus exposure and HLA in healthy donors (dated by TCRdb to 2017 to 2019). The study in broad terms: According to an earlier analysis of 587 of the donors, 200 million or so T cells yielded 95 million to 140 million unique TCR beta sequences and 276 Gb of sequence data. On average, around 200,000 unique TCR beta nucleotide sequences were sequenced per donor among 300 to 500 genotyped donors of the cohort, with roughly 18% of those sequences being non-productive. The study used immunosequencing to profile the T cell repertoires of 600 to 850 subjects and linked those repertoires to cytomegalovirus serostatus. Rather than drawing on any new phenotypic data, the later analysis identified candidate immune exposures from TCR beta sequences and the way those sequences occurred across donors. About 320 gigabases of sequencing data and tens of millions of unique TCR sequences were included in an early release covering about 700 HLA-typed donors. Along with the approximately 670-subject first cohort, a separate validation cohort of more than 90 different subjects was used. Roughly 5 DR-DQ haplotypes were handled as single units for association and clustering, since linkage in the cohort was strong. A later analysis re-analyzed previously published TCR beta repertoires from hundreds of donors and added high-resolution HLA genotyping to study TCR occurrence patterns. Among the approximately 400 genotyped donors, approximately 82% belonged to the genetic ancestry cluster associated with self-reported Caucasian donors. Typing coverage varied by locus: about 620-630 donors for A, B, C, DRB1 and DQB1; roughly 510 for DQA1; about 590 for DPA1; more than 450 for DPB1. An earlier analysis of approximately 630 of the donors applied high-throughput TCR beta sequencing to assess whether each TCR beta V gene segment acted as functional or pseudogenic. Both class I and class II loci were covered by HLA typing, at four-digit resolution. All discovery cohort repertoires had been generated using a single sequencing platform. In a later genetic analysis, genome-wide SNP genotypes for about three fifths of the roughly 670 donors were used, and that subset was treated as a discovery cohort. To predict cytomegalovirus infection status, the study brought together high-throughput TCR immunosequencing, statistical association of individual TCRs with disease status, and machine learning. The study was designed to test whether signatures of past pathogen exposure could be identified by cataloging public T cell receptors. Donor age, sex, ethnicity and CMV serostatus were collected together with the repertoire data. What the authors observed across the whole study: A further reported finding was that TCR beta sequences accurately predicted the HLA-A and HLA-B alleles for most subjects in the first cohort. HLA typing was unavailable for some donors at each locus, so association tests used only the typed subset. Cytomegalovirus status was reported to be diagnosed by the classifier with high specificity and sensitivity in both the original and validation cohorts. While some public TCRs were present in many individuals, most TCR sequences turned up only very rarely across donors. Strong co-occurrence of HLA alleles, especially DR and DQ, made assigning TCR associations to individual alleles difficult. Broadly in line with IMGT annotations, most TCR beta V segments showed up in productive rearrangements about 90% or about 30% of the time in an earlier analysis of a few hundred of the donors. At a false discovery rate of 0.05, a later analysis linked under 20,000 TCR beta sequences to specific HLA alleles. A later analysis found that HLA-associated TCR beta chains were more clonally expanded and had lower generation probabilities than equally common non-associated chains. Sequencing depth was assumed to be roughly uniform across donors in the presence/absence analyses, though that assumption may not hold. The 87-base-pair reads could not distinguish some IMGT-functional V segments, including TRBV6-2 and TRBV6-3, so those segments were excluded. The study listed 170 or so TCR beta chains as associated with cytomegalovirus. In a later analysis, most CMV-associated TCR beta chains were found to appear HLA-restricted, with HLA associations seemingly driven largely by CMV exposure. A cluster of highly shared sequence variants was judged likely to be a technical artifact of the sequencing pipeline. It was suggested by the authors that the approach could potentially be generalized to other disease states and immunological phenotypes. Linkage disequilibrium might explain the correlated functional status among segregating V segments, but an unknown experimental factor could not be excluded. Three of the identified cytomegalovirus-associated TCR beta chains were confirmed in vitro to be specific for cytomegalovirus antigens. In this cohort, only TCR beta chains were sequenced, and detectable features were limited by the absence of alpha or paired-chain data. A later genetic analysis reported fewer N-insertions in productive TCRs among donors in an Asian-associated ancestry cluster than the roughly 690-donor mean. In a later genetic analysis, a missense DCLRE1C variant was associated with V-gene and J-gene trimming of TCR beta chains, and the association was replicated in an independent cohort. In a later analysis, the rate of TCR association differed among HLA loci, with DRB1 alleles having the most associated TCRs and HLA-C alleles having the fewest. Because counts were too low, about 15 rarely observed V segments, including chromosome 9 orphons, were left out of the earlier analysis of over 550 of the donors. According to a later analysis, parvovirus B19, influenza, CMV and Epstein-Barr virus appeared linked to several top co-occurrence clusters. CMV serostatus was the only immune exposure information available for the cohort.

The cohort comprised fewer than 750 healthy bone marrow donors. At the time of sampling, all cohort members were nominally healthy, though unrecorded immune exposures were likely present. The donor tested CMV seronegative and was one of the 352 seronegative cohort members. A peripheral blood sample was provided by each donor, and peripheral blood mononuclear cells were used for TCR beta sequencing. The Qiagen DNeasy Blood Extraction Kit was used to extract genomic DNA from the blood cell samples. The library was obtained by the immunoSEQ multiplex PCR assay. For the multiplex PCR, a mixture combining 60 forward primers for TCR Vbeta segments and 13 reverse primers for TCR Jbeta segments was used. The CDR3 region of rearranged TCR beta genes was amplified from genomic DNA by a multiplex PCR assay. The amplified TCR beta libraries were sequenced on the Illumina HiSeq System as 87-base-pair reads. Concerning the study's data processing: In a later analysis, 70 million to 95 million unique TCR beta chains were counted across the roughly 670 repertoires, and around 10 million of these chains were shared by at least two donors. Raw reads were error-corrected and collapsed into unique sequences with a nearest-neighbor algorithm that merged closely related sequences to remove PCR and sequencing errors. CDR3 sequences were aligned to IMGT reference sequences to assign V, D and J gene segments. For a sequence to be retained, at least a six-nucleotide match to both a V gene segment and a J gene segment was required. Rearrangements were classified as productive when the CDR3 lacked stop codons and remained in frame with V and J, and all other rearrangements were classified as non-productive. Following IMGT convention, CDR3 was defined as the stretch from the second conserved V-encoded cysteine to the conserved J-encoded phenylalanine. Sequences without an unambiguous match to a single V gene segment were excluded from the earlier analysis of a few hundred of the donors. In an earlier analysis of some 590 of the donors, a V segment was called functional when productive rearrangements were above 56.7%, and segregating when the standard deviation between donors exceeded 5%. A statistical classification framework was built for diagnosing cytomegalovirus status from the catalog of TCR beta chain sequences. A later analysis assigned V and J genes by comparing TCR nucleotide sequences with IMGT/GENE-DB human TR gene sequences. In a later analysis, CDR3 sequences and most-parsimonious VDJ recombination scenarios were assigned using the TCRdist pipeline. In a later analysis, each TCR beta chain was defined by its CDR3 amino acid sequence together with its V-gene family, and reads lacking a unique V-gene family were excluded. In a later analysis, fewer than 650 highly shared, low-generation-probability nucleotide sequences were removed to address suspected cross-contamination and a sequencing artifact. In a later analysis, a clonal expansion index for each public chain was calculated from normalized within-repertoire ranks of inferred template counts. In a later analysis, generation probabilities were computed using a VDJ recombination model fitted to out-of-frame rearrangements, and the results were checked against IGoR. A later analysis scored TCR-TCR, TCR-HLA and TCR-CMV co-occurrence with hypergeometric tests, applying a repertoire-size bias correction to TCR pairs. False discovery rates were estimated in a later analysis by permuting HLA or CMV assignments 20 times. In a later analysis, co-occurring TCRs were grouped using DBSCAN, and TCRdist sequence similarity was added for clustering within HLA-allele-positive subsets. Repertoires with fewer than 30,000 or more than 120,000 public chains were left out of co-occurrence clustering, as were about 5 repertoires with anomalous nucleotide sharing. TCRdb stores this immuneACCESS table with in-frame sequences only. Part of the clones is absent; in the studies checked, under half of the shortfall reflects unresolved V genes, and no reason is known for the rest. V and J calls and clone size are those listed in that table; D and trimming were worked out from the DNA. This sample lists about 170,000 clones; over 60% were detected once. Together, the top ten hold about 1.6% of the sample.

Sequences GTSNPN (CDR1) and SVGIG (CDR2) are obtained from the germline V gene (reference sequence). The V end gives up 6 bases and the J end 1 base, leaving 2 bases in the junction not matched to a gene. Counted from cysteine to phenylalanine, this CDR3 has 12 amino acids. Kept here is only the CDR3 DNA, which spans 36 bases and is read in frame from base 1. As concerns this clone: It has no known antigen specificity. No much larger clonotype is one base removed from it; base qualities were not supplied.

The receptor comes from a girl aged 10-17 years in good health and CMV-seronegative. The sequence joins TRBV30 to TRBJ1-1, and TRBD1 matches 7 of the central bases. Sequenced material: PBMCs. The nucleotide sequence reads TGTGCCTGCCGGACAGGGAACACTGAAGCTTTCTTT. This encodes CACRTGNTEAFF.